Listed here are 27 T cell receptor beta chains from one sample, sequenced in a study of radiation and T cells in renal cell carcinoma. TCRdb's copy holds only in-frame clones and misses some; the assay was immunoSEQ multiplex PCR. The profile shows approximately 100,000 clones, roughly 90% of them singletons. Time point given: baseline pretreatment blood. Described treatment: 15 Gy SBRT to primary tumor, nephrectomy 4 weeks later. Specimen: blood, collected from a patient whose treatment included radiotherapy and nephrectomy. Every receptor here comes from a man aged 50 to 59 with renal cell carcinoma.

The chain employs TRBV10-1 and TRBJ1-1; D gene ambiguous. The V end lost 6 bases, the J end lost 7 bases, and 12 bases lay between the germline ends. This CDR3 comprises 12 residues. CDR1 WNHNN and CDR2 SYGVQD come from the germline V gene (reference sequence). This CDR3 is CASSSERNEAFF. CDR3 coding DNA: TGCGCCAGCAGCTCGGAGCGTAATGAAGCTTTCTTT.

The chain uses TRBV5-5 and TRBJ2-7; maybe TRBD2 (5 bases). Germline CDR1 reads SGHKS; CDR2 reads YYEKEE (reference sequence). Trimming stripped 4 bases from V and 2 bases from J, with 19 bases between. CDR3 size: 16 residues. Here the CDR3 DNA reads TGTGCCAGCAGCCAATCACGGGGAGCACCAGCCTACGAGCAGTACTTC. Translated, it gives CASSQSRGAPAYEQYF.

The chain combines TRBV6-1 with TRBJ2-7; possibly TRBD1 for D (6 bases). Deletions cut 5 bases from V and 6 bases from J, with 11 bases between. Per germline, CDR1 MNHNS and CDR2 SASEGT. This CDR3 contains 12 residues. CDR3 in DNA: TGTGCCAGCAGTTTCTCAGGGGTCGAGCAGTACTTC. Residues: CASSFSGVEQYF.

The chain has TRBV5-1 and TRBJ1-2; 9 bases are shared with TRBD1. This CDR3 comprises 15 residues. Trimming removed 4 bases from V and 4 bases from J; junction bases left unmatched: 8. Germline values: CDR1 SGHRS, CDR2 YFSETQ. Here the CDR3 DNA reads TGCGCCAGCAGCCTTGACAGGGGGACAACCTATGGCTACACCTTC. This sequence encodes CASSLDRGTTYGYTF. Variable domain in full (rest from reference TRBV5-1 and TRBJ1-2): KAGVTQTPRYLIKTRGQQVTLSCSPISGHRSVSWYQQTPGQGLQFLFEYFSETQRNKGNFPGRFSGRQFSNSRSEMNVSTLELGDSALYLCASSLDRGTTYGYTFGSGTRLTVV.

The chain employs TRBV27 and TRBJ1-1; D is ambiguous. CDR3 length: 13 residues. Germline lookup yields CDR1 MNHEY and CDR2 SMNVEV (reference sequence). Trimming removed 3 bases from V and 6 bases from J, with 11 bases in between. CDR3 nucleotide sequence: TGTGCCAGCAGTTTCTCTCAGAGCCCTGAAGCTTTCTTT. Protein sequence: CASSFSQSPEAFF.

The V and J genes are TRBV4-3 and TRBJ2-1; 7 positions agree with TRBD1. Germline V gene sequence: CDR1 LGHNA, CDR2 YSLEER. There are 16 residues in the CDR3. The V segment lost 1 base and the J segment 4 bases; nucleotides outside the gene matches: 7. DNA of the CDR3: TGCGCCAGCAGCCAAGCGTGGGACAGCGGTTACAATGAGCAGTTCTTC. Translated: CASSQAWDSGYNEQFF.

The J gene is TRBJ1-1, the V gene TRBV5-1, with D perhaps matching TRBD1 (6 bases). This CDR3 has 14 residues. With 4 bases removed from V and 1 base from J, the gap between germline ends came to 11 bases. CDR1 SGHRS and CDR2 YFSETQ come from the germline V gene. In DNA, the CDR3 is TGCGCCAGCAGCCTTAGACAGGAGAACACTGAAGCTTTCTTT. Protein sequence: CASSLRQENTEAFF. Full variable domain (missing parts from reference TRBV5-1 and TRBJ1-1): KAGVTQTPRYLIKTRGQQVTLSCSPISGHRSVSWYQQTPGQGLQFLFEYFSETQRNKGNFPGRFSGRQFSNSRSEMNVSTLELGDSALYLCASSLRQENTEAFFGQGTRLTVV.

In DNA form, the CDR3 reads TGTGCCAGCAGTTACTTGGCAGGGGGGGATCAGCCCCAGCATTTT. This codes for CASSYLAGGDQPQHF. The chain has TRBV6-5 and TRBJ1-5; 7 bases agree with TRBD1. In germline, CDR1 is MNHEY, CDR2 SVGAGI. The CDR3 runs to 15 residues. After removal of 1 base from V and 5 bases from J, the junction contained 5 bases not matched to a gene.

In this sample, this clone turned up a few times. The chain couples TRBV5-8 to TRBJ1-1; perhaps TRBD1 as D (5 bases). V was pared by 7 bases and J by 0 bases, with 16 bases between. Germline values: CDR1 SGHTS, CDR2 YDEGEE. The CDR3 is 15 amino acids. CDR3 sequence reads: CASSLWGGMNTEAFF. The CDR3 region has the DNA TGTGCCAGCTCCTTATGGGGCGGGATGAACACTGAAGCTTTCTTT.

The chain recombines TRBV7-7 with TRBJ2-1, with a tentative D call TRBD1 (7 bases). This CDR3 is 13 amino acids long. Looked up from germline, CDR1 is SSHAT and CDR2 is FNYEAQ (reference sequence). The CDR3 here is CASGEDRLNEQFF. The CDR3 DNA sequence: TGTGCTAGCGGAGAGGACAGGCTCAATGAGCAGTTCTTC.

Comment on this clone: Other DNA sequences from this sample encode an identical CDR3 as well. The V gene is TRBV15, the J gene TRBJ2-7; 10 nucleotides agree with TRBD2. Unmatched junction bases numbered 2, after V lost 0 bases and J lost 3 bases. The CDR3 spans 15 residues. Germline V gene lookup returns CDR1 LNHNV and CDR2 YYDKDF (reference sequence). The CDR3 DNA is TGTGCCACCAGCAGAGACAGACTAGCGGGCTACGAGCAGTACTTC. It encodes CATSRDRLAGYEQYF.

The rearrangement links TRBV27 to TRBJ2-7, with D possibly TRBD2 on 5 matching bases. CDR3 length equals 14 residues. V was shortened by 3 bases and J by 2 bases, with 11 bases between the two germline ends. CDR1 is MNHEY, CDR2 SMNVEV, per germline (reference sequence). CDR3: CASSFNGVTYEQYF. CDR3 in DNA: TGTGCCAGCAGTTTCAACGGGGTGACCTACGAGCAGTACTTC.

This chain connects TRBV19 to TRBJ1-2; D is unresolved. CDR1 is LNHDA and CDR2 is SQIVND in the germline V gene (reference sequence). CDR3 length equals 13 residues. V was trimmed by 6 bases and J by 5 bases, leaving 13 bases between them. This chain's CDR3 is CASSELGEYGYTF. CDR3 DNA: TGTGCCAGTAGCGAGTTAGGAGAGTATGGCTACACCTTC. The entire variable domain, with the rest obtained from reference TRBV19 and TRBJ1-2, is as follows: DGGITQSPKYLFRKEGQNVTLSCEQNLNHDAMYWYRQDPGQGLRLIYYSQIVNDFQKGDIAEGYSVSREKKESFPLTVTSAQKNPTAFYLCASSELGEYGYTFGSGTRLTVV.

The chain combines TRBV5-1 with TRBJ2-7, with 12 positions matching TRBD1. Germline V lookup: CDR1 SGHRS, CDR2 YFSETQ. V lost 0 bases and J lost 7; bases outside the gene matches: 5. This CDR3 has 15 residues. The CDR3 sequence is CASSLVGTGGREQYF. The CDR3 DNA reads TGCGCCAGCAGCTTGGTTGGGACAGGGGGCAGAGAGCAGTACTTC.

The J gene is TRBJ2-5, the V gene TRBV10-3, with 8 bases that match TRBD2. With V trimmed by 2 bases and J by 3 bases, 5 bases remained unmatched. The CDR3 is made up of 15 amino acids. CDR1 and CDR2 from the germline V gene are ENHRY and SYGVKD. CDR3 sequence reads: CAISETSGAKETQYF. DNA for the CDR3: TGTGCCATCAGTGAGACTAGCGGAGCTAAAGAGACCCAGTACTTC.

J is TRBJ2-1 and V is TRBV6-5; 9 bases map to TRBD1. There are 14 residues in the CDR3. V lost 6 bases to trimming and J lost 7 bases; unmatched junction nucleotides: 7. Germline V lookup: CDR1 MNHEY, CDR2 SVGAGI. For the CDR3, the DNA is TGTGCCAGCAGCTGGGACAGGGCGGAAAATGAGCAGTTCTTC. It encodes CASSWDRAENEQFF.

The chain uses TRBV27 and TRBJ2-1, with D unclear. There are 13 residues in the CDR3. Trimming took off 3 bases at V and 6 bases at J, with 9 bases between the two ends. The V gene's germline CDR1 is MNHEY and CDR2 SMNVEV (reference sequence). The CDR3 sequence: CASSFPLSNEQFF. For the CDR3, the DNA is TGTGCCAGCAGTTTCCCCCTAAGCAATGAGCAGTTCTTC.

This chain connects TRBV28 to TRBJ2-7; perhaps TRBD2 as D (5 bases). Germline CDR1 is MDHEN and CDR2 is SYDVKM. Trimming pared 4 bases from V and 5 bases from J, leaving 6 bases between. The CDR3 contains 11 residues. CDR3 protein: CASSSRDEQYF. The CDR3 region has the DNA TGTGCCAGCAGTTCGAGGGACGAGCAGTACTTC.

This chain links TRBV18 with TRBJ1-5; TRBD1 matches at 10 bases. The V gene's germline CDR1 is KGHSH and CDR2 LQKENI. After removal of 2 bases from V and 4 bases from J, the junction contained 5 bases not matched to a gene. This CDR3 has 16 residues. The CDR3 sequence is CASSPFRTGGNQPQHF. The CDR3 DNA follows: TGTGCCAGCTCACCATTCCGGACAGGGGGAAATCAGCCCCAGCATTTT. Drawing the rest from reference TRBV18 and TRBJ1-5, the complete variable domain is NAGVMQNPRHLVRRRGQEARLRCSPMKGHSHVYWYRQLPEEGLKFMVYLQKENIIDESGMPKERFSAEFPKEGPSILRIQQVVRGDSAAYFCASSPFRTGGNQPQHFGDGTRLSIL.

The chain joins TRBV30 to TRBJ2-2, with 8 bases identical to TRBD1. The CDR3 sequence is 13 residues long. After removal of 5 bases from V and 1 base from J, the junction contained 0 bases not matched to a gene. Germline assignment: CDR1 GTSNPN and CDR2 SVGIG (reference sequence). The CDR3 region has the DNA TGTGCCTGGGGGACAGGGAACACCGGGGAGCTGTTTTTT. As protein: CAWGTGNTGELFF.

The CDR3: CASSPVRQGYQETQYF. CDR3 nucleotides: TGTGCCAGCAGCCCCGTAAGGCAGGGGTATCAAGAGACCCAGTACTTC. The rearrangement links TRBV28 to TRBJ2-5, with D possibly matching TRBD1 (6 bases). Trimming cost V 6 bases and J 2 bases, with 19 bases left between them. This CDR3 is built from 16 residues. Germline CDR1 and CDR2: MDHEN and SYDVKM.

The chain is built from TRBV6-5 and TRBJ2-7; TRBD1 might be the D (5 bases). CDR3 length: 14 residues. The ends were cut back, 0 bases at V and 4 bases at J, with 10 bases in the middle. Germline-derived CDR1 and CDR2 are MNHEY and SVGAGI. The CDR3 protein is CASSYSAGRYEQYF. The CDR3 DNA sequence: TGTGCCAGCAGTTACTCAGCAGGGCGATACGAGCAGTACTTC.

CDR3 residues: CASSSGWEGGELFF. Here the CDR3 DNA reads TGTGCCAGCAGCTCCGGCTGGGAAGGCGGGGAGCTGTTTTTT. The rearrangement uses TRBV7-2 and TRBJ2-2; no definite D call. The CDR3 is made up of 14 amino acids. The V end was cut by 4 bases, the J end by 7 bases, with 13 bases between. Germline values: CDR1 SGHTA, CDR2 FQGNSA.

Here the CDR3 reads CASSNPTGISYEQYF. The CDR3 nucleotides read TGTGCCAGCTCAAATCCGACAGGGATCTCCTACGAGCAGTACTTC. The V call is TRBV27, the J call TRBJ2-7, with TRBD1 matching 7 bases. With 8 bases clipped from V and 0 bases from J, the junction kept 10 bases outside the gene matches. The CDR3 extends over 15 amino acids. Germline loops: CDR1 MNHEY, CDR2 SMNVEV (reference sequence).

The V call is TRBV28, the J call TRBJ2-7; D unclear. This CDR3 contains 12 residues. Germline V gene sequence: CDR1 MDHEN, CDR2 SYDVKM. Trimming stripped 5 bases from V and 2 bases from J, with 7 bases between. The chain's CDR3 is CASSTGAYEQYF. Written as DNA, the CDR3 is TGTGCCAGCAGTACCGGAGCCTACGAGCAGTACTTC.

Worth noting for this clone: Other DNA sequences from this sample encode an identical CDR3 as well. The chain is built from TRBV18 and TRBJ1-5, with D uncertain. The germline CDR1 and CDR2 sequences are KGHSH and LQKENI. Trimming removed 2 bases from V and 5 bases from J, with 7 bases in between. CDR3 size: 13 residues. In nucleotides, the CDR3 is TGTGCCAGCTCACCAGGGGAGGATCAGCCCCAGCATTTT. The encoded protein is CASSPGEDQPQHF.

This chain joins TRBV2 and TRBJ2-7; D uncertain. CDR3 length: 15 amino acids. Per germline, CDR1 SNHLY and CDR2 FYNNEI. The V end lost 4 bases, the J end lost 0 bases, and 13 bases lay between the germline ends. CDR3 nucleotide sequence: TGTGCCAGCAGTGGAGTGGGCGCCAGCTCCTACGAGCAGTACTTC. Encoded protein: CASSGVGASSYEQYF.